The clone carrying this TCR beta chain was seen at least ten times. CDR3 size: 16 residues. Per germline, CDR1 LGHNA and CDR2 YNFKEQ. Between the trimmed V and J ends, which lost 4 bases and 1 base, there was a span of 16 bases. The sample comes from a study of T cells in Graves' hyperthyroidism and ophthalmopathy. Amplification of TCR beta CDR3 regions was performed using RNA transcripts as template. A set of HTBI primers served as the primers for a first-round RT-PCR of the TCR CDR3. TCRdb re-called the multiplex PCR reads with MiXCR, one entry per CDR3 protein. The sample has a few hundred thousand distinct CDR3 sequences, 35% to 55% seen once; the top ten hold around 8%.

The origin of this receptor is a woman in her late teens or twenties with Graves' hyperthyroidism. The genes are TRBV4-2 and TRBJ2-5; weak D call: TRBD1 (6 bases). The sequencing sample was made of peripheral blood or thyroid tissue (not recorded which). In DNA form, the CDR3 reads TGTGCCAGCAGCCCCCTAGGGGGAGCGGCCCAAGAGACCCAGTACTTC. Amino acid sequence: CASSPLGGAAQETQYF.